Listed here are 21 T cell receptor beta chains from one sample, sequenced in a study of blood T cell repertoires in COVID-19. Sequencing was performed with immunoSEQ multiplex PCR; in TCRdb, only in-frame clones are kept and a portion is missing. The repertoire includes some 150,000 clones, about 79% of them detected once, and approximately 10% sits in the top ten. Sequenced material: peripheral blood. The receptors were sampled from a woman aged 45-59 years with acute or convalescent COVID-19.

The V call is TRBV4-3, the J call TRBJ1-3; no clear D gene. Trimming left V 4 bases short and J 4 bases short, with 5 bases between. Per the germline V gene, CDR1 is LGHNA and CDR2 is YSLEER. There are 12 residues in the CDR3. The CDR3 DNA is TGCGCCAGCAGCCCGTCGGGAAACACCATATATTTT. Amino acid sequence: CASSPSGNTIYF.

The rearrangement uses TRBV5-1 and TRBJ1-1, with 7 bases aligning to TRBD1. Germline lookup yields CDR1 SGHRS and CDR2 YFSETQ. The V and J ends lost 0 bases and 6 bases, in that order; junction bases with no gene match: 5. The CDR3 is made up of 14 amino acids. The CDR3 region is CASSLGQGGSEAFF. The CDR3 coding sequence is TGCGCCAGCAGCTTGGGGCAGGGGGGCTCTGAAGCTTTCTTT.

The chain combines TRBV18 with TRBJ2-7; TRBD1 might be the D (6 bases). Trimming pared 5 bases from V and 3 bases from J, leaving 17 bases between. Germline V gene sequence: CDR1 KGHSH, CDR2 LQKENI. The CDR3 extends over 15 amino acids. CDR3 protein: CASSTPGVSLYEQYF. The CDR3 DNA sequence: TGTGCCAGCTCAACCCCAGGGGTGAGCCTCTACGAGCAGTACTTC. The variable domain in full, completed from reference TRBV18 and TRBJ2-7, reads NAGVMQNPRHLVRRRGQEARLRCSPMKGHSHVYWYRQLPEEGLKFMVYLQKENIIDESGMPKERFSAEFPKEGPSILRIQQVVRGDSAAYFCASSTPGVSLYEQYFGPGTRLTVT.

The CDR3 reads CASSSRGVTDTQYF. CDR3 coding DNA: TGTGCCAGCAGCTCACGGGGGGTCACAGATACGCAGTATTTT. This chain uses TRBV4-2 with TRBJ2-3; 7 bases match TRBD2. The CDR3 has 14 amino acids. V dropped 5 bases and J dropped 2; count of bases not matched to a gene: 4. CDR1 is LGHNA and CDR2 is YNFKEQ in the germline V gene.

J is TRBJ2-7 and V is TRBV10-3; 9 bases align to TRBD1. CDR3 length: 14 residues. With V trimmed by 4 bases and J by 3 bases, 4 bases remained unmatched. Per germline, CDR1 ENHRY and CDR2 SYGVKD. The CDR3 region is CAISGGTGYYEQYF. The CDR3 nucleotides are TGTGCCATCAGTGGGGGGACAGGGTACTACGAGCAGTACTTC.

The V call is TRBV27, the J call TRBJ2-5; the D is unclear. V dropped 2 bases and J dropped 2 bases, with 6 bases sitting between them. This CDR3 region has 13 residues. Per the germline V gene, CDR1 is MNHEY and CDR2 is SMNVEV (reference sequence). CDR3 sequence: CASSLSLQETQYF. The CDR3 DNA reads as TGTGCCAGCAGTTTAAGTCTACAAGAGACCCAGTACTTC.

This clone was seen a single time. The gene calls are TRBV21-1 and TRBJ1-5. TRBV21-1 is deemed a pseudogene. CDR3 length equals 15 residues. CDR3 DNA: TGTGCCAGCAGCAAAGCGCTCGGTAGCAATCAGCCCCAGCATTTT. This translates into CASSKALGSNQPQHF.

The chain is built from TRBV5-4 and TRBJ2-5, with 8 bases matching TRBD2. This CDR3 has 15 residues. In germline, CDR1 is SGHNT, CDR2 YYREEE (reference sequence). J was trimmed by 5 bases and V by 4 bases; bases with no gene match: 10. The CDR3 nucleotides are TGTGCCAGCAGCGGGGAAGCGGGAGTGAGGGAGACCCAGTACTTC. This codes for CASSGEAGVRETQYF.

V usage is TRBV24-1 and J usage is TRBJ2-5; D not resolved. Germline V gives CDR1 KGHDR, CDR2 SFDVKD. Trimming removed 4 bases from V and 2 bases from J, with 4 bases in between. There are 12 residues in the CDR3. The CDR3 bases are TGTGCCACCAGTGACCATCAAGAGACCCAGTACTTC. Residues: CATSDHQETQYF.

The V call is TRBV5-4, the J call TRBJ1-3, with 9 bases aligning to TRBD1. The CDR3 totals 17 residues. V was clipped by 0 bases and J by 0 bases; unmatched bases: 4. Germline V CDR1 and CDR2: SGHNT, YYREEE (reference sequence). This CDR3 reads CASSLGGTGFSGNTIYF. The CDR3 DNA reads TGTGCCAGCAGCTTGGGAGGGACAGGGTTCTCTGGAAACACCATATATTTT. The entire variable domain, with the rest obtained from reference TRBV5-4 and TRBJ1-3, is as follows: ETGVTQSPTHLIKTRGQQVTLRCSSQSGHNTVSWYQQALGQGPQFIFQYYREEENGRGNFPPRFSGLQFPNYSSELNVNALELDDSALYLCASSLGGTGFSGNTIYFGEGSWLTVV.

This chain links TRBV6-2 or TRBV6-3 with TRBJ2-2, with 9 nucleotides matching TRBD2. Trimming removed 5 bases from V and 7 bases from J; junction bases left unmatched: 8. Germline loops: CDR1 MNHEY, CDR2 SVGEGT. This CDR3 is built from 15 residues. The CDR3: CASSLAGGLIGELFF. In DNA, the CDR3 is TGTGCCAGCAGTCTGGCGGGAGGGCTTATCGGGGAGCTGTTTTTT.

Only a few counts were recorded for this clone. The rearrangement uses TRBV7-3 and TRBJ1-1; 9 bases are shared with TRBD1. The V and J ends lost 2 bases and 4 bases, in that order; junction bases with no gene match: 5. Germline-derived CDR1 and CDR2 are SGHTA and FQGTGA. The CDR3 is made up of 15 amino acids. The CDR3 sequence is CASSLLGTGSTEAFF. CDR3 coding DNA: TGTGCCAGCAGCTTACTCGGGACAGGGAGCACTGAAGCTTTCTTT.

The chain has TRBV7-2 and TRBJ2-5; TRBD2 aligns across 11 bases. Per the germline V gene, CDR1 is SGHTA and CDR2 is FQGNSA. V lost 0 bases and J lost 6; bases outside the gene matches: 3. The CDR3 totals 15 residues. Here the CDR3 DNA reads TGTGCCAGCAGCTTAGCTAGCGGGGGGGCGAAGACCCAGTACTTC. It encodes CASSLASGGAKTQYF.

The chain carries TRBV27 and TRBJ2-5, with 7 nucleotides matching TRBD2. Germline CDR1 and CDR2: MNHEY and SMNVEV (reference sequence). This CDR3 has 14 amino acids. V gave up 5 bases and J gave up 5 bases; unmatched junction bases: 8. The DNA for the CDR3 is TGTGCCAGCAGTCCGAGGGGAGGGTGGGAGACCCAGTACTTC. Translating it yields CASSPRGGWETQYF.

This chain links TRBV9 with TRBJ1-6; D unresolved. Germline values: CDR1 SGDLS, CDR2 YYNGEE. The V end lost 3 bases, the J end lost 9 bases, and 10 bases lay between the germline ends. The CDR3 length is 13 residues. The CDR3 bases are TGTGCCAGCAGCGAAAGGTCGGGTTCACCCCTCCACTTT. This codes for CASSERSGSPLHF. The entire variable domain, with the rest obtained from reference TRBV9 and TRBJ1-6, is as follows: DSGVTQTPKHLITATGQRVTLRCSPRSGDLSVYWYQQSLDQGLQFLIQYYNGEERAKGNILERFSAQQFPDLHSELNLSSLELGDSALYFCASSERSGSPLHFGNGTRLTVT.

This rearrangement joins TRBV9 to TRBJ1-4; possibly TRBD1 for D (6 bases). The CDR3 spans 16 residues. V was cut by 4 bases and J by 5 bases, with 18 bases left in between. In germline, CDR1 is SGDLS, CDR2 YYNGEE. CDR3 DNA sequence: TGTGCCAGCAGCTTCCCGGGACACTTCTTAAATGAAAAACTGTTTTTT. Translation gives CASSFPGHFLNEKLFF.

The chain links TRBV11-2 to TRBJ2-5; no clear D gene. Germline lookup yields CDR1 SGHAT and CDR2 FQNNGV. Trimming removed 3 bases at V and 1 base at J, with 15 bases between. The CDR3 totals 16 residues. CDR3 protein: CASSFRSRAPQETQYF. CDR3 nucleotides: TGTGCCAGCAGCTTTAGGAGCCGTGCACCCCAAGAGACCCAGTACTTC.

In this sample, this clone turned up once. V and J are TRBV18 and TRBJ1-1; D gene uncertain. Germline V lookup: CDR1 KGHSH, CDR2 LQKENI. The CDR3 length is 14 residues. Trimming removed 4 bases from V and 1 base from J, with 10 bases in between. For the CDR3, the DNA is TGTGCCAGCTCACTAACGCGGGGGAACACTGAAGCTTTCTTT. It translates to CASSLTRGNTEAFF.

This clone was observed a few times. The chain recombines TRBV29-1 with TRBJ2-1, with a weak D call TRBD2 (6 bases). V lost 6 bases, J lost 6 bases, and 12 bases lay in between. The V gene's germline CDR1 is SQVTM and CDR2 ANQGSEA. The CDR3 sequence is 12 residues long. Written as DNA, the CDR3 is TGCAGCGTCTCGGGAGATCGCAATGAGCAGTTCTTC. This gives the protein CSVSGDRNEQFF.

The chain employs TRBV28 and TRBJ2-4; tentatively, D is TRBD1 (6 bases). Trimming removed 5 bases from V and 8 bases from J, with 13 bases in between. Germline lookup yields CDR1 MDHEN and CDR2 SYDVKM. This CDR3 comprises 13 residues. For the CDR3, the DNA is TGTGCCAGCAGTGATACAGGGAGACACATTCAGTACTTC. Translation gives CASSDTGRHIQYF.

This chain links TRBV2 with TRBJ1-5; D not resolved. The V end was cut by 7 bases, the J end by 1 base, with 5 bases between. The CDR3 contains 12 residues. Looked up from germline, CDR1 is SNHLY and CDR2 is FYNNEI. CDR3 amino acids: CASTRSNQPQHF. The CDR3 DNA follows: TGTGCCAGCACGCGGAGCAATCAGCCCCAGCATTTT.